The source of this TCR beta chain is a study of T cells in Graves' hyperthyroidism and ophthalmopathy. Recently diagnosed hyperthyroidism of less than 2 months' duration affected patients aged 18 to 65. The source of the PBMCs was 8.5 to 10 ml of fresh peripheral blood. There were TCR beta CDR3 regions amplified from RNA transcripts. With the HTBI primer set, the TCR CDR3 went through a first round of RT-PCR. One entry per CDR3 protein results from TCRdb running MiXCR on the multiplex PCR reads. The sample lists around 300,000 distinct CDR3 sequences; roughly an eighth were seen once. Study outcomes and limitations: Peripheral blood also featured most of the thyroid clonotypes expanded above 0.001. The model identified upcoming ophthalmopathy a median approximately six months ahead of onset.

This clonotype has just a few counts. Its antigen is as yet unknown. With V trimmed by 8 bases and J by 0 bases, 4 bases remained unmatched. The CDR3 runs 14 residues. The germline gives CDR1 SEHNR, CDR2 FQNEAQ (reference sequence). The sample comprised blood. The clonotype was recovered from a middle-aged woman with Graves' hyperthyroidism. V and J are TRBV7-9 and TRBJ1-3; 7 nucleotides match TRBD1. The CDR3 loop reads CASQGTDSGNTIYF. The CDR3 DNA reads TGTGCCAGCCAAGGGACAGACTCTGGAAACACCATATATTTT.